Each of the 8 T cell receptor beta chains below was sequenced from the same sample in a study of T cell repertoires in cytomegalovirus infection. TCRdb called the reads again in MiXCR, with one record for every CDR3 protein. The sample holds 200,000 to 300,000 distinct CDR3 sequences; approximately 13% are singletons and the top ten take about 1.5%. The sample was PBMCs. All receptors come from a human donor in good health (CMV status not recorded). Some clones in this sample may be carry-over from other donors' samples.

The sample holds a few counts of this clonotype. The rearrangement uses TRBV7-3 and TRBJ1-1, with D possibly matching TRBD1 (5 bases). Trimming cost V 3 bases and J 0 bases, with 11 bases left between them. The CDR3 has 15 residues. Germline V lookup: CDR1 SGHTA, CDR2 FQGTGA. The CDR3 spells CASSLMGGMNTEAFF. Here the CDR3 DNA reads TGTGCCAGCAGCTTGATGGGGGGAATGAACACTGAAGCTTTCTTT.

CDR3 loop: CASSYSKGQEAFF. The CDR3 DNA follows: TGTGCCAGCAGTTACTCGAAAGGGCAGGAAGCTTTCTTT. The genes are TRBV6-5 and TRBJ1-1, with no clear D. The CDR3 length is 13 residues. CDR1 is MNHEY, CDR2 SVGAGI, per germline. The ends were cut back, 0 bases at V and 8 bases at J, with 10 bases in the middle.

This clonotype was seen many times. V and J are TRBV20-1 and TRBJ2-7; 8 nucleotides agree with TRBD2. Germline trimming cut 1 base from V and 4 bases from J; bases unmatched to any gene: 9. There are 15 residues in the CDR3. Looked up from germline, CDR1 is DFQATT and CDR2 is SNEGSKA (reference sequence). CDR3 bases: TGCAGTGCTAGAGCTCGAGGCGGGGGGAGATACGAGCAGTACTTC. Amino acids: CSARARGGGRYEQYF.

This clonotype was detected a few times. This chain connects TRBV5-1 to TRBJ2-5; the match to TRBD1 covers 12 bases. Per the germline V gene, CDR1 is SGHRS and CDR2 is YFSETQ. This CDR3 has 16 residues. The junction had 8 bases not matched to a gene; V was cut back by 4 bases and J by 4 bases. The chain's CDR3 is CASSHPGTGGPETQYF. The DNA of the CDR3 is TGCGCCAGCAGCCACCCCGGGACAGGGGGCCCAGAGACCCAGTACTTC.

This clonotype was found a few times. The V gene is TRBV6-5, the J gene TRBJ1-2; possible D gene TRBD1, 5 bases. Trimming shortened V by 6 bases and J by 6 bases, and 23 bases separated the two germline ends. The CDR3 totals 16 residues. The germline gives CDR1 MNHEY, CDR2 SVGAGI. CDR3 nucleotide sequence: TGTGCCAGCAGGTTCGCCGAGGGGTCCGGGAAGGATGGCTACACCTTC. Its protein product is CASRFAEGSGKDGYTF.

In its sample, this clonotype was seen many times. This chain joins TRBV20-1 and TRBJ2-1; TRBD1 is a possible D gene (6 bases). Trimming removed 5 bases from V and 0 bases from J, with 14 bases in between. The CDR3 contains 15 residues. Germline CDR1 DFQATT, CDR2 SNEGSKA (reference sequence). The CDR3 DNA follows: TGCAGTGCTGTCAGGGGTCCCAGCTCCTACAATGAGCAGTTCTTC. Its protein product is CSAVRGPSSYNEQFF.

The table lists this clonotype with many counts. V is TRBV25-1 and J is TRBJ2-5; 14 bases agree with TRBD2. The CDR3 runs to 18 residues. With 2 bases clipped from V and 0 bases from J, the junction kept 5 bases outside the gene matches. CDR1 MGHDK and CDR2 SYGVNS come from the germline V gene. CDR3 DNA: TGTGCCAGCAGTGAAGGGACTAGCGGGGGCCCGTACCAAGAGACCCAGTACTTC. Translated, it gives CASSEGTSGGPYQETQYF.

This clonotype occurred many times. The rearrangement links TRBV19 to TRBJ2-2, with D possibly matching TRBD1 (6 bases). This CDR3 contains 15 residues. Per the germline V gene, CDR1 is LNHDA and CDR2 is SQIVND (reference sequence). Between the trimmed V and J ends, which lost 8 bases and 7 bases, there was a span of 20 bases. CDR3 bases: TGTGCCAGTGGTCGACAGGAATCTGGGGACGGGGAGCTGTTTTTT. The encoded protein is CASGRQESGDGELFF.